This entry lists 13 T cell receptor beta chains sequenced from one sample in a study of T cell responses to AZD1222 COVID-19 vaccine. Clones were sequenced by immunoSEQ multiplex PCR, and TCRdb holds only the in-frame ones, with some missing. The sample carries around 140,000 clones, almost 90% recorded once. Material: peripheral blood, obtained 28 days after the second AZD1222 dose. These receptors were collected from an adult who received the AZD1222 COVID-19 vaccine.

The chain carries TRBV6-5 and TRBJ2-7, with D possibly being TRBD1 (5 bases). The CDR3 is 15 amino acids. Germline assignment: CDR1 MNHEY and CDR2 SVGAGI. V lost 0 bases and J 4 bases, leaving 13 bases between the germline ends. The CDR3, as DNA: TGTGCCAGCAGTTACTCGTGGCAGGGCGGATACGAGCAGTACTTC. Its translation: CASSYSWQGGYEQYF.

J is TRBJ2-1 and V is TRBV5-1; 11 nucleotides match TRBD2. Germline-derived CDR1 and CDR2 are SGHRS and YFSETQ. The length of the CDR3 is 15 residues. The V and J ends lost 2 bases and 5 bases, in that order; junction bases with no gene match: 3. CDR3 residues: CASSLIAGGDNEQFF. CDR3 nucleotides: TGCGCCAGCAGCTTAATAGCGGGAGGGGACAATGAGCAGTTCTTC.

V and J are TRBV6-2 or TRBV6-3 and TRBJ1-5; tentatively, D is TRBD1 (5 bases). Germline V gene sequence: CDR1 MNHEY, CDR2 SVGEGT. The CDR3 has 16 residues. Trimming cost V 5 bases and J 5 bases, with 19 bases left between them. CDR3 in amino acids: CASSPSGAGAYQPQHF. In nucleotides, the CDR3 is TGTGCCAGCAGTCCCTCCGGGGCGGGCGCCTATCAGCCCCAGCATTTT.

CDR3 amino acids: CAGAAYNSPLHF. DNA of the CDR3: TGTGCCGGGGCCGCCTATAATTCACCCCTCCACTTT. The chain couples TRBV30 to TRBJ1-6; D is possibly TRBD1 (5 bases). CDR3 size: 12 residues. Per the germline V gene, CDR1 is GTSNPN and CDR2 is SVGIG (reference sequence). Trimming removed 8 bases at V and 2 bases at J, with 7 bases between.

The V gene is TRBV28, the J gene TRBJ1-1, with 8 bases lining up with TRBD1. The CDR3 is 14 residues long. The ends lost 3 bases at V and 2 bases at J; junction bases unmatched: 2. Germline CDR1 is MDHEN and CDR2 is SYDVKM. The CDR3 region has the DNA TGTGCCAGCAGTTTGGGACAGGCAAACACTGAAGCTTTCTTT. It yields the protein CASSLGQANTEAFF.

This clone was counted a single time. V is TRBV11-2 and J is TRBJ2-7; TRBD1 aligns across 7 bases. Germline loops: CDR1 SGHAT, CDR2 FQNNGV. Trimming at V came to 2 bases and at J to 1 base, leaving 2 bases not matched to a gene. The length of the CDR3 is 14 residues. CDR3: CASSLWTGSYEQYV. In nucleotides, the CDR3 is TGTGCCAGCAGCTTATGGACAGGATCCTACGAGCAGTACGTC.

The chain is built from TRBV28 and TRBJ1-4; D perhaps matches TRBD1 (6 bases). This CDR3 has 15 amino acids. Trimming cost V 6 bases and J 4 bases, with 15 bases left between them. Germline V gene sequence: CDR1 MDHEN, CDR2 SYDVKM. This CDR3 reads CASRPMGTNNEKLFF. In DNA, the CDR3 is TGTGCCAGCAGACCGATGGGGACAAATAATGAAAAACTGTTTTTT.

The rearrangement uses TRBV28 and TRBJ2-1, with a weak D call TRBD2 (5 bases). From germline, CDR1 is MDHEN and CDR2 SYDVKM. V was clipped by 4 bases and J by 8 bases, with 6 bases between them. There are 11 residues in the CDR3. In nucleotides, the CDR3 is TGTGCCAGCAGTTCGCGGGATGAGCAGTTCTTC. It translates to CASSSRDEQFF.

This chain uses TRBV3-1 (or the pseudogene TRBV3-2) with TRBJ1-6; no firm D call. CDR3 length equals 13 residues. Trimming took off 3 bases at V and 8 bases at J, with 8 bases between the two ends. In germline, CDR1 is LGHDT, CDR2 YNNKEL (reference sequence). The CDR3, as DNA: TGTGCCAGCAGCCAGGGGAGATATTCACCCCTCCACTTT. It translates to CASSQGRYSPLHF.

CDR3 in DNA: TGTGCCAGCCGCCCCGGGGGGTTCGGTGGAAACACCATATATTTT. Translation: CASRPGGFGGNTIYF. The chain has TRBV27 and TRBJ1-3; perhaps TRBD1 as D (5 bases). Trimming left V 8 bases short and J 3 bases short, with 17 bases between. The CDR3 has 15 residues. The germline V gene has CDR1 MNHEY and CDR2 SMNVEV (reference sequence).

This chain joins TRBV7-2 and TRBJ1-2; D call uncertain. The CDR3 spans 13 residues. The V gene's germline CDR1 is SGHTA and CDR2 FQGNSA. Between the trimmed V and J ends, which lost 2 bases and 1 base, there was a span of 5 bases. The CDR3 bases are TGTGCCAGCAGCTTATACGTTAACTATGGCTACACCTTC. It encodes CASSLYVNYGYTF.

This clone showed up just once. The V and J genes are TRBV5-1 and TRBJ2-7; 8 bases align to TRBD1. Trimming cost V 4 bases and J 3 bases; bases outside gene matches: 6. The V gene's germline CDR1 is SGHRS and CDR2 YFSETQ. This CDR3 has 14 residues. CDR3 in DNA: TGCGCCAGCAGCAAGGACAGGGTGGGCTACGAGCAGTACTTC. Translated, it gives CASSKDRVGYEQYF.

CDR3 coding DNA: TGCAGCGTCAGTGGGGGCAGCAATTCACCCCTCCACTTT. Protein sequence: CSVSGGSNSPLHF. The gene calls are TRBV29-1 and TRBJ1-6, with a tentative D call TRBD1 (6 bases). The CDR3 covers 13 residues. V was trimmed by 6 bases and J by 7 bases, leaving 13 bases between them. Germline V lookup: CDR1 SQVTM, CDR2 ANQGSEA.